This T cell receptor (beta chain) appears in the sequencing data of a study of beta chain features in type 1 diabetes. TCRB transcripts that were expressed got sequenced, as all of the isolated RNA had been reverse transcribed. Only in-frame clones appear in the TCRdb table, and some are missing; sequencing was by immunoSEQ multiplex PCR. Among some 410,000 clones listed, approximately 15% were seen once. The study, taken as a whole, reports: Type 1 diabetes patients had fewer VDJ junction insertions and more deletions.

Donors underwent one heparinised blood draw, 100 to 150 mL on average. About this clone: Its cognate antigen is unknown.

The CDR3 runs to 14 residues. The receptor's source is a man younger than 45 in good health. The specimen sequenced was naive CD4+ T cells from blood. The chain has TRBV12-2 and TRBJ2-1. TRBV12-2 is described as a pseudogene. The CDR3 loop reads CASRLRSQCPEQFF. The CDR3 bases are TGTGCAAGTCGCTTAAGGTCCCAATGTCCAGAGCAGTTCTTC.